This T cell receptor (beta chain) was sequenced in a study of monozygotic twins with inflammatory bowel disease (dated by TCRdb to between 2018 and 2021). For the wider study: The full study comprised some 30 monozygotic twin pairs: nine German pairs (four IBD-concordant, five IBD-discordant) and 19 IBD-discordant Danish pairs. Each individual had, on average, about 151 000 unique TCRalpha sequences and 181 000 unique TCRbeta sequences available for analysis. The search for disease-associated traits relied mainly on comparing IBD patients with their genetically identical healthy co-twins within discordant pairs. The paper as a whole reports these results and caveats: IBD patients shared fewer clonotypes with other individuals than healthy twins did, most markedly in patients showing signs of disease activity. Measured by the inverse Simpson index, TCRbeta repertoire diversity was lower in IBD patients than in their healthy co-twins. Differing immunosuppressive treatments among patients may have added background noise and inter-individual variability to the repertoires. No single strong signal or clonotype linked to IBD turned up in the results, so the idea that one exists was not supported. No difference in repertoire similarity was observed between concordant and discordant twins, possibly owing to limited statistical power. The analysis was unable to tell different T cell subtypes apart.

Library preparation was by 5' RACE. Each TCR library was prepared from around 3,400 ng of total RNA. For each sample, cDNA synthesis with SMARTScribe reverse transcriptase was split into eight separate reactions. During cDNA synthesis, template switching was used to introduce unique molecular identifiers that contained a 6-nucleotide sample barcode. Amplification of TCRalpha and TCRbeta cDNA involved two nested PCRs of 16 and 9 cycles, and each PCR was followed by bead purification. Before amplification, the cDNA was treated with uracil DNA-glycosylase and purified using the QIAquick PCR purification kit. The second PCR was the step at which Illumina TruSeq-compatible adapters and sample-specific barcodes were added. Library quality and concentration were assessed using TapeStation and Qubit, and approximately 5 ng of each library was pooled. Pooled libraries were sequenced on an Illumina HiSeq2500 single-index Rapid Run with 2 x 100 bp reads and custom sequencing primers. The paper's processing steps were these. UMI-based consensus assembly with MiGEC version 1.2.6 was used to correct PCR and sequencing errors. MiXCR version 2.1.1 was used for V(D)J alignment, clonotype assembly and CDR3 extraction. To normalise gene usage, clonotype sharing and MAIT/NKT TCR abundance, the top 1000, 10 000 and 20 000 clonotypes in each sample were analysed. Diversity was computed as the inverse Simpson index with the vegan R package after downsampling to 27 000 UMIs. Statistical testing used paired Mann-Whitney U tests on the discordant twin pairs and applied Benjamini-Hochberg correction for multiple testing. The reads, reprocessed by TCRdb, yield one row per CDR3 protein sequence and no DNA. It is TCRdb's table, rather than the study itself, that gives the V and J calls and clone size. This sample's records show roughly 100,000 distinct CDR3 sequences. The ten largest clones capture about 2% of the sample.

CDR3 length: 14 amino acids, cysteine to phenylalanine. The DNA is unrecorded. CDR1 DFQATT and CDR2 SNEGSKA are derived from the germline V gene (reference sequence). Concerning this clonotype itself: Its antigen remains unidentified.

A roughly 2.7 ml peripheral blood sample was drawn into PAXgene tubes per donor and stored at -80°C. Without any T cell sorting, total RNA was extracted from whole blood using the PAXgene blood miRNA kit on an automated QIAcube. Deep TCRalpha and TCRbeta repertoire profiling with unique molecular barcoding was performed on peripheral blood of monozygotic twin pairs concordant or discordant for inflammatory bowel disease. Smoking habits were recorded for all twin pairs, and each individual was classified as a current, former or never smoker. Rearrangement joined TRBV20-1 to TRBJ2-7; TCRdb designates TRBD1, a call that cannot be tested without DNA. The material sequenced was blood. The source is a human donor with ulcerative colitis or Crohn's disease, or a healthy co-twin of an affected twin (not recorded which). The CDR3 protein is CSAGGTGDSYEQYF.